This record concerns one T cell receptor (beta chain) sequence. As yet, its antigen is unknown. The data belong to a study of vaccination effects on CD4 cells after COVID-19. Whole-study results and caveats: Marked contraction was observed in infection-induced and vaccine-induced clones late after vaccination. Cross-reaction with common cold coronaviruses was seen in only 1 of 255 vaccine-induced clones from healthy vaccinees.

V was cut by 7 bases and J by 8 bases, with 20 bases left in between. This CDR3 contains 15 residues. Germline V lookup: CDR1 MNHEY, CDR2 SVGAGI. The method was immunoSEQ multiplex PCR; TCRdb's version includes in-frame clones alone and lacks a portion of them. Of approximately 74,000 clones detected, around 79% appear once; the ten largest clones hold 2.5% to 3%. The ViraFEST assay expanded antigen-specific CD4+ T cells with viral peptide pools before sequencing. Upon completion of around 9 days in culture, CD4+ T cells were isolated. Nucleocapsid antibodies were negative in the vaccine recipients, who had never had SARS-CoV-2 infection. Culturing of under 2.5 million PBMC per well took place with approximately 9.3 IU/ml IL-2 and approximately 10 ug/ml peptides. Cultures received IL-2 medium that replaced half the medium on days 3 and 7.

The sequence was collected from a human donor who received a COVID-19 vaccine. This chain connects TRBV6-5 to TRBJ1-4; D unresolved. The material sequenced was CD4+ T cells from PBMCs cultured with HCoV-NL63 spike peptides, taken before COVID-19 vaccination. CDR3 amino acids: CASIPPTPDGEKLFF. For the CDR3, the DNA is TGTGCCAGCATTCCCCCCACACCGGACGGCGAAAAACTGTTTTTT.